This T cell receptor beta chain was identified during a study of monozygotic twins with inflammatory bowel disease. Using the 5' RACE reads, TCRdb records one entry per CDR3 protein without DNA. The repertoire table contains 420,000 or so distinct CDR3 sequences. Findings of the study overall: Other individuals had fewer clonotypes in common with IBD patients than with healthy twins, especially with disease activity.

On this clonotype: The target antigen is unknown.

This CDR3 has 14 amino acids. Germline V lookup: CDR1 SEHNR, CDR2 FQNEAQ (reference sequence). Unsorted whole blood yielded the total RNA, with T cells left unselected. The origin of this receptor is a human donor with ulcerative colitis or Crohn's disease, or a healthy co-twin of an affected twin (not recorded which). The chain uses TRBV7-9 and TRBJ1-4; the TRBD1 assignment by TCRdb is unverifiable without DNA. The sample consisted of blood. The CDR3 is CASSPGRGDEKLFF.